The 24 T cell receptor beta chains below were found in one sample sequenced in a study of CD8 T cells in ankylosing spondylitis. TCRdb recomputed calls from the 5' RACE reads with MiXCR, one row per CDR3 protein. The table lists fewer than 200,000 distinct CDR3 sequences, about 20% of them singletons. The sequenced sample consisted of blood, either unsorted or a sorted T cell fraction (not recorded which). These receptors all come from a male donor aged 10-29 years with ankylosing spondylitis or in good health (not recorded which).

This clonotype has ten or more counts. The gene calls are TRBV7-9 and TRBJ2-7; tentative D call: TRBD2 (5 bases). CDR3 length: 13 amino acids. Germline V gene data show CDR1 as SEHNR and CDR2 as FQNEAQ (reference sequence). Trimming shortened V by 4 bases and J by 4 bases, and 11 bases separated the two germline ends. CDR3 sequence (DNA): TGTGCCAGCAGCTATTCCGGGAATTACGAGCAGTACTTC. Its translation is CASSYSGNYEQYF.

This clonotype was seen many times. The rearrangement joins TRBV7-8 to TRBJ2-4; perhaps TRBD2 as D (5 bases). Trimming cost V 3 bases and J 11 bases, with 20 bases left between them. The CDR3 has 15 residues. The germline V gene encodes CDR1 SGHVS and CDR2 FQNEAQ. This CDR3 reads CASSFSDRGSGFQYF. CDR3 nucleotide sequence: TGTGCCAGCAGCTTCAGTGACCGCGGGTCGGGATTTCAGTACTTC. The whole variable domain, remainder taken from reference TRBV7-8 and TRBJ2-4, is GAGVSQSPRYKVAKRGQDVALRCDPISGHVSLFWYQQALGQGPEFLTYFQNEAQLDKSGLPSDRFFAERPEGSVSTLKIQRTQQEDSAVYLCASSFSDRGSGFQYFGAGTRLSVL.

This clonotype occurred many times. The chain carries TRBV12-3 or TRBV12-4 and TRBJ1-1; possibly TRBD1 for D (6 bases). Trimming stripped 3 bases from V and 8 bases from J, with 7 bases between. CDR3 length equals 11 residues. CDR3 sequence reads: CASSFGQEAFF. For the CDR3, the DNA is TGTGCCAGCAGTTTCGGACAGGAAGCTTTCTTT.

This clonotype was seen ten or more times. V is TRBV28 and J is TRBJ2-7; 8 bases match TRBD2. Trimming took 7 bases from V and 3 from J; bases not matched to a gene: 8. The CDR3 sequence is 14 residues long. CDR1 is MDHEN, CDR2 SYDVKM, per germline. CDR3 loop: CASTPGTSFYEQYF. The CDR3 DNA reads as TGTGCCAGCACCCCCGGGACTAGTTTCTACGAGCAGTACTTC.

The sample holds many counts of this clonotype. CDR3 sequence reads: CASSYLGQRYSNQPQHF. In DNA form, the CDR3 reads TGTGCCAGCAGTTACTTGGGACAGAGATATAGCAATCAGCCCCAGCATTTT. The rearrangement uses TRBV6-6 and TRBJ1-5, with 7 bases that match TRBD1. The CDR3 runs 17 residues. V was pared by 1 base and J by 0 bases, with 6 bases of the junction left unmatched. In germline, CDR1 is MNHNY, CDR2 SVGAGI (reference sequence).

CDR3: CASSWGQGLEAFF. The CDR3 region has the DNA TGTGCCAGTAGCTGGGGGCAGGGGCTTGAAGCTTTCTTT. The J gene is TRBJ1-1, the V gene TRBV19, with D possibly matching TRBD1 (6 bases). Deletions cut 6 bases from V and 7 bases from J, with 15 bases between. The CDR3 loop spans 13 amino acids. CDR1 and CDR2 (germline): LNHDA, SQIVND (reference sequence).

This clonotype was observed many times. The rearrangement links TRBV7-8 to TRBJ1-5, with D tentatively TRBD1 (6 bases). This CDR3 has 16 amino acids. Deletions cut 0 bases from V and 0 bases from J, with 9 bases between. Per germline, CDR1 SGHVS and CDR2 FQNEAQ. DNA of the CDR3: TGTGCCAGCAGCTTAGCCGGGACATATAGCAATCAGCCCCAGCATTTT. Protein: CASSLAGTYSNQPQHF.

The chain couples TRBV20-1 to TRBJ2-7, with D possibly being TRBD2 (8 bases). The length of the CDR3 is 17 residues. V was trimmed by 5 bases and J by 2 bases, leaving 25 bases between them. Germline assignment: CDR1 DFQATT and CDR2 SNEGSKA (reference sequence). This CDR3 reads CSAPGQRTIAGTYEQYV. The CDR3 DNA is TGCAGTGCTCCGGGACAGAGAACCATAGCGGGGACCTACGAGCAGTACGTC.

This clonotype was detected ten times or more. This chain connects TRBV7-8 to TRBJ2-5; D is uncertain. Trimming took 0 bases from V and 1 from J, leaving 6 bases between them. Germline CDR1 SGHVS, CDR2 FQNEAQ. The length of the CDR3 is 14 residues. The CDR3 loop reads CASSLATIQETQYF. The CDR3 DNA is TGTGCCAGCAGCTTAGCTACGATCCAAGAGACCCAGTACTTC.

This chain's CDR3 is CASSSPGTSIDEQFF. The CDR3 region has the DNA TGTGCCAGCAGCTCTCCCGGGACTAGCATCGATGAGCAGTTCTTC. The chain is built from TRBV11-2 and TRBJ2-1; 9 bases match TRBD2. The germline V gene has CDR1 SGHAT and CDR2 FQNNGV. Losses at the gene ends were 4 bases for V and 8 bases for J; bases not matched to a gene: 9. This CDR3 comprises 15 residues.

This clonotype was observed many times. The chain links TRBV11-2 to TRBJ2-7; perhaps TRBD1 as D (6 bases). This CDR3 comprises 15 residues. The V gene lost 4 bases and the J gene lost 4 bases, with 17 bases spanning the gap. Germline V gene data show CDR1 as SGHAT and CDR2 as FQNNGV. The CDR3 sequence: CASSSPHTGLYEQYF. The CDR3 nucleotides are TGTGCCAGCAGCTCTCCCCATACAGGGCTATACGAGCAGTACTTC.

This chain's CDR3 is CSAPPGNHYGYTF. The CDR3 DNA follows: TGCAGTGCCCCCCCAGGGAACCACTATGGCTACACCTTC. The rearrangement links TRBV20-1 to TRBJ1-2; a weak D match, TRBD1 (5 bases). The CDR3 is 13 amino acids. Germline values: CDR1 DFQATT, CDR2 SNEGSKA (reference sequence). V lost 6 bases and J lost 3, with 14 bases in between.

This clonotype was seen ten or more times. This chain uses TRBV28 with TRBJ2-7, with no clear D. Trimming took 7 bases from V and 1 from J, leaving 14 bases between them. Germline CDR1 is MDHEN and CDR2 is SYDVKM. The CDR3 length is 14 residues. The CDR3 bases are TGTGCCAGCATTAAAGGCAGTGGTTCCTACGAGCAGTACTTC. This codes for CASIKGSGSYEQYF.

The rearrangement uses TRBV5-4 and TRBJ2-5; a weak D match, TRBD2 (5 bases). V dropped 1 base and J dropped 2 bases, with 9 bases sitting between them. This CDR3 region has 14 residues. Germline CDR1 is SGHNT and CDR2 is YYREEE (reference sequence). The CDR3 protein is CASSLPPGQETQYF. CDR3 nucleotides: TGTGCCAGCAGCTTGCCTCCGGGACAAGAGACCCAGTACTTC. Full variable domain (rest looked up from reference TRBV5-4 and TRBJ2-5): ETGVTQSPTHLIKTRGQQVTLRCSSQSGHNTVSWYQQALGQGPQFIFQYYREEENGRGNFPPRFSGLQFPNYSSELNVNALELDDSALYLCASSLPPGQETQYFGPGTRLLVL.

V is TRBV7-2 and J is TRBJ2-1, with 8 nucleotides matching TRBD2. The germline V gene has CDR1 SGHTA and CDR2 FQGNSA. The CDR3 consists of 14 residues. The junction had 7 bases not matched to a gene; V was cut back by 6 bases and J by 6 bases. The CDR3 region is CASSSGLVGNEQFF. The CDR3 DNA is TGTGCCAGCAGTTCGGGACTAGTGGGCAATGAGCAGTTCTTC.

The sample holds many counts of this clonotype. The rearrangement links TRBV9 to TRBJ2-7; TRBD1 is a possible D gene (5 bases). The CDR3 runs 15 residues. Germline V gene data show CDR1 as SGDLS and CDR2 as YYNGEE. The V end was cut by 0 bases, the J end by 2 bases, with 12 bases between. The CDR3 coding sequence is TGTGCCAGCAGCGTAGGGCAGGGTTATGCCTACGAGCAGTACTTC. It encodes CASSVGQGYAYEQYF.

This clonotype was counted many times. The V call is TRBV29-1, the J call TRBJ1-1; TRBD1 is a possible D gene (5 bases). This CDR3 has 12 amino acids. Trimming stripped 4 bases from V and 1 base from J, with 7 bases between. CDR1 is SQVTM, CDR2 ANQGSEA, per germline. The CDR3 DNA sequence: TGCAGCGTTGGACAGCCGAACACTGAAGCTTTCTTT. Translated, it gives CSVGQPNTEAFF.

Ten or more counts support this clonotype. The chain uses TRBV5-1 and TRBJ2-1, with TRBD2 matching 7 bases. This CDR3 is 15 amino acids long. Germline V gene lookup returns CDR1 SGHRS and CDR2 YFSETQ. J was trimmed by 7 bases and V by 0 bases; bases with no gene match: 7. The CDR3 region has the DNA TGCGCCAGCAGCTTGGTAACGGGAGCGGGAAATGAGCAGTTCTTC. Protein: CASSLVTGAGNEQFF.

This clonotype was detected only a few times. The CDR3 here is CSVDKTGLLNTEAFF. CDR3 DNA: TGCAGCGTTGATAAGACAGGCCTACTGAACACTGAAGCTTTCTTT. J is TRBJ1-1 and V is TRBV29-1, with D possibly TRBD1 on 6 matching bases. Trimming removed 3 bases at V and 0 bases at J, with 14 bases between. Germline-derived CDR1 and CDR2 are SQVTM and ANQGSEA. This CDR3 is 15 amino acids long.

This clonotype came up many times. The chain links TRBV20-1 to TRBJ2-3; 8 bases are a match to TRBD2. The CDR3 spans 14 residues. Germline trimming cut 1 base from V and 5 bases from J; bases unmatched to any gene: 5. The germline CDR1 and CDR2 sequences are DFQATT and SNEGSKA (reference sequence). Here the CDR3 DNA reads TGCAGTGCTAGAGGCGGGGGGCAGAGAGATACGCAGTATTTT. It yields the protein CSARGGGQRDTQYF.

This clonotype has a count of ten or more. The CDR3 sequence is CSAPKGGGSYGYTF. The CDR3 DNA reads TGCAGTGCCCCAAAGGGGGGCGGATCCTATGGCTACACCTTC. The chain recombines TRBV20-1 with TRBJ1-2; D possibly corresponds to TRBD1 (6 bases). The CDR3 sequence is 14 residues long. Trimming cost V 6 bases and J 4 bases, with 18 bases left between them. Germline V gene sequence: CDR1 DFQATT, CDR2 SNEGSKA (reference sequence).

This clonotype came up a few times. A clone one base away is much larger, so this may be a read error. The rearrangement joins TRBV5-5 to TRBJ1-2; D call uncertain. Per germline, CDR1 SGHKS and CDR2 YYEKEE (reference sequence). This CDR3 contains 11 residues. The CDR3 DNA follows: TGTGCCAGCAGCTTGGGGGATGGCGACACCTTC. This translates into CASSLGDGDTF.

This clonotype was found many times. The rearrangement uses TRBV12-3 or TRBV12-4 and TRBJ2-2; 7 nucleotides match TRBD2. The CDR3 is 16 amino acids. The V segment lost 10 bases and the J segment 5 bases; nucleotides outside the gene matches: 16. This CDR3 reads CATNSGAGVKTGELFF. CDR3 DNA: TGTGCCACGAACAGTGGCGCGGGAGTGAAGACCGGGGAGCTGTTTTTT.

At least ten counts were recorded for this clonotype. The rearrangement links TRBV6-5 to TRBJ1-2; TRBD1 matches at 12 bases. This CDR3 spans 13 amino acids. V was clipped by 4 bases and J by 7 bases; unmatched bases: 1. Germline V gene data show CDR1 as MNHEY and CDR2 as SVGAGI. In DNA form, the CDR3 reads TGTGCCAGCAGTTGGGACAGGGGGCTTGGCTACACCTTC. Translated, it gives CASSWDRGLGYTF.